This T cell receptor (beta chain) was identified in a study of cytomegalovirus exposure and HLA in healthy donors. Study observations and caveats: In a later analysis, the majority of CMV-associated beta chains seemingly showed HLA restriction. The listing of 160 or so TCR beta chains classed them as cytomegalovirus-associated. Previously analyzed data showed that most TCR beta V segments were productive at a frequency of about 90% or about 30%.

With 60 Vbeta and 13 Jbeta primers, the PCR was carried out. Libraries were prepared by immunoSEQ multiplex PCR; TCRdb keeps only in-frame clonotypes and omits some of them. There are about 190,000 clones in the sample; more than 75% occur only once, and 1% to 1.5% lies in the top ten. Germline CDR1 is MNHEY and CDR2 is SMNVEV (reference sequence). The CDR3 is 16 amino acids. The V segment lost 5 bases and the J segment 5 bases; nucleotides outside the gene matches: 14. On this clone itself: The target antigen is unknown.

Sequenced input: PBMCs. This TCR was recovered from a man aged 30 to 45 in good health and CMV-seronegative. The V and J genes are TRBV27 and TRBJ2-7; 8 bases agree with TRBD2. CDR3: CASSPLGAGGLDEQYF. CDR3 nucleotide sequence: TGTGCCAGCAGTCCCCTAGGGGCGGGAGGACTGGACGAGCAGTACTTC.